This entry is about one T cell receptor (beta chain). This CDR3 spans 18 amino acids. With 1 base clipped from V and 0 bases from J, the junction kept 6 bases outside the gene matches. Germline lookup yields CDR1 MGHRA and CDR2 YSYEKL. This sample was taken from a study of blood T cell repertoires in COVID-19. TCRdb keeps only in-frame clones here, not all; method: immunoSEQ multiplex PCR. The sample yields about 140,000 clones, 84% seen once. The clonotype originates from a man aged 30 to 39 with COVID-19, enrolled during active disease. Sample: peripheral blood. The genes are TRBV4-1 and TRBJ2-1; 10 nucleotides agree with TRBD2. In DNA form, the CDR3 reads TGCGCCAGCAGCCAAGCGGGGCTAGCGGGGGACTCCTACAATGAGCAGTTCTTC. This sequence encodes CASSQAGLAGDSYNEQFF.